This T cell receptor beta chain is drawn from a study of T cells expressing NK-cell markers. Study summary: Sorted CD3+CD56-NKG2C+, CD3+CD56+NKG2C+ and CD3+CD56+NKG2C- T cells supplied the TCR beta repertoires.

With regard to this clonotype: What it binds is unknown.

Scientists made TCR beta cDNA using 5'RACE template switching with UMIs. One entry per CDR3 protein, without DNA, is what TCRdb gives after re-calling the 5' RACE reads. The data include thousands of distinct CDR3 sequences; the top ten clones carry 50% to 75%. Germline values: CDR1 DFQATT, CDR2 SNEGSKA (reference sequence). The CDR3 is 12 amino acids. General study findings and limits: A range of roughly 1.0-8% of CD8+ T cells consisted of dominant NKG2C+ clonotypes in 5 or 6 donors.

Input material: blood T cells: a sorted CD56 or NKG2C T cell subset, CD4+ or CD8+ T cells, or bulk PBMC T cells (not recorded which). This sequence was found in a man in his late teens or twenties in good health. The V call is TRBV20-1, the J call TRBJ1-1; TCRdb proposes TRBD1, but this gene call is untestable without DNA. The CDR3 region is CSAADRAAEAFF.